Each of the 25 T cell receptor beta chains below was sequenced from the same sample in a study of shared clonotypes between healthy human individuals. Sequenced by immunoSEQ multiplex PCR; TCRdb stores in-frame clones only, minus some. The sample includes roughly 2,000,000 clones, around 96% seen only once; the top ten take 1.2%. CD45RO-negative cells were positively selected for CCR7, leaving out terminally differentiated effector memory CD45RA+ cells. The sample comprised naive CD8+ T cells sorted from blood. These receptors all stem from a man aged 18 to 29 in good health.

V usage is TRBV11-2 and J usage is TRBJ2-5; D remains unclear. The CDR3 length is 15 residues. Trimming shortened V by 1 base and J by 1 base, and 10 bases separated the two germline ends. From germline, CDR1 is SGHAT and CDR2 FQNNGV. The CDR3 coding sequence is TGTGCCAGCAGCTTAGGCCCGACGGGCCAAGAGACCCAGTACTTC. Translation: CASSLGPTGQETQYF.

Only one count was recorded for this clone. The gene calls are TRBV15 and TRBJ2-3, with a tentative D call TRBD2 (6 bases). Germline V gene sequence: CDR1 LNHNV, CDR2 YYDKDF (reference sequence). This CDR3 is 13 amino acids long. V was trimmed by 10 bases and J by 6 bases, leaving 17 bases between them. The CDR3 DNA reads TGTGCCATCACGGAGGGGATAATGGATACGCAGTATTTT. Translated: CAITEGIMDTQYF.

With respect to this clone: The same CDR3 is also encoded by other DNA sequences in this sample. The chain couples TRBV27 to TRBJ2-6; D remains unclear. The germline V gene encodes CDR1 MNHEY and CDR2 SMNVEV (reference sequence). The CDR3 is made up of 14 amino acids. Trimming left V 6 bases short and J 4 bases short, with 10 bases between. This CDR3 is CASSLGAGANVLTF. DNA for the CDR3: TGTGCCAGCAGCCTAGGAGCGGGGGCCAACGTCCTGACTTTC.

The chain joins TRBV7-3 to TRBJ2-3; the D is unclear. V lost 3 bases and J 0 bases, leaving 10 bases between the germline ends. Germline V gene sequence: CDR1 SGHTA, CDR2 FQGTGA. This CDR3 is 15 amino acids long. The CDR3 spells CASSFAMASTDTQYF. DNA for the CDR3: TGTGCCAGCAGCTTCGCCATGGCTAGCACAGATACGCAGTATTTT.

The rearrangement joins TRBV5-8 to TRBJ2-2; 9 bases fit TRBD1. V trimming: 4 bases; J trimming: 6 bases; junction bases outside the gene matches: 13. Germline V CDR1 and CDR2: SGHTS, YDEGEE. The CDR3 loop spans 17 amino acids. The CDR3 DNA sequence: TGTGCCAGCAGCGGAACCCCCGGGACAGGGCTCGCCGGGGAGCTGTTTTTT. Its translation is CASSGTPGTGLAGELFF.

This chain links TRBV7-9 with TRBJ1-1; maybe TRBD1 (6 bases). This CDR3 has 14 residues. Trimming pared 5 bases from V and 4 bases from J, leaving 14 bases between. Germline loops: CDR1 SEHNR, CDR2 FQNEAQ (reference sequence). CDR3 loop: CASSLGGWLTEAFF. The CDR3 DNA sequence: TGTGCCAGCAGCCTAGGGGGGTGGCTCACTGAAGCTTTCTTT.

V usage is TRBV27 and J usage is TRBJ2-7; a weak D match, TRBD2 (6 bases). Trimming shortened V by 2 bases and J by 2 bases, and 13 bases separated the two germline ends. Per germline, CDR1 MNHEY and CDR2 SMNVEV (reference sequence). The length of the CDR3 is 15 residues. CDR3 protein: CASSLTGTLTYEQYF. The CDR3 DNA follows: TGTGCCAGCAGTTTAACGGGGACTTTAACCTACGAGCAGTACTTC.

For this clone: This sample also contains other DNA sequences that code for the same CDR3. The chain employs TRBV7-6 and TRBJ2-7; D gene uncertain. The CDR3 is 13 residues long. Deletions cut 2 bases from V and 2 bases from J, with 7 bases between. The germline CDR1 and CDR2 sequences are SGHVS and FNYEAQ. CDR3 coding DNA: TGTGCCAGCAGCTTAACTGGAACCTACGAGCAGTACTTC. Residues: CASSLTGTYEQYF.

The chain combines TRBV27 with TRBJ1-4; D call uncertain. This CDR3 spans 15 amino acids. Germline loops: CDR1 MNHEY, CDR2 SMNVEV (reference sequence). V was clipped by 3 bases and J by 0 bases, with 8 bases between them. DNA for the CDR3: TGTGCCAGCAGTTTTAGACAAGCAACTAATGAAAAACTGTTTTTT. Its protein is CASSFRQATNEKLFF.

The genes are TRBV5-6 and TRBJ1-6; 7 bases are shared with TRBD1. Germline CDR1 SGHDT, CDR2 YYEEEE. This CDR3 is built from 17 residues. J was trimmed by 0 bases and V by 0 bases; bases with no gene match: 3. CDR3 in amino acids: CASSLAQGGSYNSPLHF. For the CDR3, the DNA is TGTGCCAGCAGCTTGGCCCAGGGGGGCTCCTATAATTCACCCCTCCACTTT.

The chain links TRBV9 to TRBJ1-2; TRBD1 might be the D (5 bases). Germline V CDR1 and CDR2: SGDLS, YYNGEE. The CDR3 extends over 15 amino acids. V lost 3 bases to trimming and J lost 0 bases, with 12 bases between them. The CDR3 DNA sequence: TGTGCCAGCAGCGCTTGGGACGGACCTAACTATGGCTACACCTTC. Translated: CASSAWDGPNYGYTF.

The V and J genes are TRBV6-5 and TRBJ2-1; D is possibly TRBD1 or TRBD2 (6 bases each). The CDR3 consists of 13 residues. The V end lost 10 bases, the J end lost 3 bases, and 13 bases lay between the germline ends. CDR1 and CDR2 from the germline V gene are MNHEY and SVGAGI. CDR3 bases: TGTGCCACCCGGGGGCAACTCTACAATGAGCAGTTCTTC. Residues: CATRGQLYNEQFF.

The CDR3 loop is CASSLGSPGQRTYEQYF. Written as DNA, the CDR3 is TGTGCCAGCAGCTTAGGTTCCCCCGGACAGAGAACCTACGAGCAGTACTTC. The chain employs TRBV7-6 and TRBJ2-7; D might be TRBD1 (6 bases). Trimming left V 1 base short and J 2 bases short, with 18 bases between. The CDR3 runs 17 residues. Germline loops: CDR1 SGHVS, CDR2 FNYEAQ.

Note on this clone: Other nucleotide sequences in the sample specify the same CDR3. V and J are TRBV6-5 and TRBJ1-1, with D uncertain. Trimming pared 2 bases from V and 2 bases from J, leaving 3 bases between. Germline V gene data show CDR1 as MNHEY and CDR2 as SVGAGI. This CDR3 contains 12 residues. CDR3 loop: CASSYPNTEAFF. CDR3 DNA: TGTGCCAGCAGTTACCCCAACACTGAAGCTTTCTTT.

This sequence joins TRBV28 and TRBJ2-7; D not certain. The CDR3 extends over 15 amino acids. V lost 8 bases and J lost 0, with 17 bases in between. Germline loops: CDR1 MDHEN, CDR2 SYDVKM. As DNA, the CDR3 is TGTGCCAGCGATACCGGAGCCGGCTCCTCCTACGAGCAGTACTTC. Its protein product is CASDTGAGSSYEQYF.

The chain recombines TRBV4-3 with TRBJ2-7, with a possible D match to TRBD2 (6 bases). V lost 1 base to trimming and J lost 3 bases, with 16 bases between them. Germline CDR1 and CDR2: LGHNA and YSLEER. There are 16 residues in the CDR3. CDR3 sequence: CASSQVGEAQVYEQYF. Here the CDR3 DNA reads TGCGCCAGCAGCCAAGTTGGGGAGGCTCAGGTCTACGAGCAGTACTTC.

The DNA for the CDR3 is TGTGCCAGCAGCACCTTAGGAGATACGCAGTATTTT. This encodes CASSTLGDTQYF. The V call is TRBV7-9, the J call TRBJ2-3; D is ambiguous. The CDR3 spans 12 residues. V lost 5 bases and J 5 bases, leaving 8 bases between the germline ends. CDR1 SEHNR and CDR2 FQNEAQ come from the germline V gene (reference sequence).

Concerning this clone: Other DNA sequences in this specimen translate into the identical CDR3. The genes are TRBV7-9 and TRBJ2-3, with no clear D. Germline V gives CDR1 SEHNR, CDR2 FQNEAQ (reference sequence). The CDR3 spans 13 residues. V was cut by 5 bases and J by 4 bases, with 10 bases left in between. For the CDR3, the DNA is TGTGCCAGCAGCCTCGCCTCCGCAGATACGCAGTATTTT. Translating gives CASSLASADTQYF.

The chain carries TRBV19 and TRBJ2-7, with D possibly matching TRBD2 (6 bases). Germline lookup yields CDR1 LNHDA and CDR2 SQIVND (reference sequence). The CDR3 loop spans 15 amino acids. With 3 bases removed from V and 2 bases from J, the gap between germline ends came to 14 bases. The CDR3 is CASSIGAGQTYEQYF. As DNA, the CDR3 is TGTGCCAGTAGTATTGGGGCGGGGCAAACCTACGAGCAGTACTTC.

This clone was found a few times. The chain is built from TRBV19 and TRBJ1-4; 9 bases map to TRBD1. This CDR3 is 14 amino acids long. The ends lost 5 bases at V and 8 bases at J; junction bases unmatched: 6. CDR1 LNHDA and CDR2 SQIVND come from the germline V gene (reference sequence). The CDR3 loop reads CASSRDRAKEKLFF. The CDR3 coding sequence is TGTGCCAGTAGTCGGGACAGGGCCAAAGAAAAACTGTTTTTT.

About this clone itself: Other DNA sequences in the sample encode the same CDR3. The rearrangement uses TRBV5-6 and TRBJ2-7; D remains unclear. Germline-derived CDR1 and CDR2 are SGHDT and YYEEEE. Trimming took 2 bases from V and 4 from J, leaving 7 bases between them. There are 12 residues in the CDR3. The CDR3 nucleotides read TGTGCCAGCAGCTTAGGGATTTACGAGCAGTACTTC. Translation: CASSLGIYEQYF. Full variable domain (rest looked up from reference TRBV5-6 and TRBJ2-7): DAGVTQSPTHLIKTRGQQVTLRCSPKSGHDTVSWYQQALGQGPQFIFQYYEEEERQRGNFPDRFSGHQFPNYSSELNVNALLLGDSALYLCASSLGIYEQYFGPGTRLTVT.

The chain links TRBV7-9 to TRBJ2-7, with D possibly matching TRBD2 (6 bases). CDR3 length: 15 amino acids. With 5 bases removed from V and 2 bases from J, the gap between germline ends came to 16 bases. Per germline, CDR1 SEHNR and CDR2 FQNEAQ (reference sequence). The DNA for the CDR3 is TGTGCCAGCAGCCTCCCGACTAGAGGGGCCTACGAGCAGTACTTC. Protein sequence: CASSLPTRGAYEQYF.

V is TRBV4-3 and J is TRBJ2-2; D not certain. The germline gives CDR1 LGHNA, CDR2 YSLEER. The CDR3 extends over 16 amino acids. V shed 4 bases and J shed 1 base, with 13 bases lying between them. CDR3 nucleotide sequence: TGCGCCAGCAGCCTAGTCCCCTTACAGAACACCGGGGAGCTGTTTTTT. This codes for CASSLVPLQNTGELFF.

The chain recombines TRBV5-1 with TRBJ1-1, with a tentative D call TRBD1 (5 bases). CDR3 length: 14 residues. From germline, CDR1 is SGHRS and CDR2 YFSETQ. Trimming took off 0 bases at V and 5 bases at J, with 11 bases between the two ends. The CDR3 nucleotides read TGCGCCAGCAGCTTGGAAGGGGACGGGACTGAAGCTTTCTTT. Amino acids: CASSLEGDGTEAFF.

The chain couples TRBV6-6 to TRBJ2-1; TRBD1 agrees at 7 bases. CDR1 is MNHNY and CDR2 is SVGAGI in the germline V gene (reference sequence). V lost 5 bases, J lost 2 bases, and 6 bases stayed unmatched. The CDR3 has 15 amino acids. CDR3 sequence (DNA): TGTGCCAGCAGTCCGCCGGGACAGACCTACAATGAGCAGTTCTTC. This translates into CASSPPGQTYNEQFF.